The next 29 T cell receptor beta chains were all read from a single sample in a study of blood T cell repertoires in COVID-19. Only in-frame clones appear in the TCRdb table, and some are missing; sequencing was by immunoSEQ multiplex PCR. The sample yields some 270,000 clones, approximately 92% seen once. Sequenced: peripheral blood. The receptor set was obtained from a woman between 35 and 50 years old who had recovered from COVID-19.

This chain connects TRBV9 to TRBJ1-2; no firm D call. Germline loops: CDR1 SGDLS, CDR2 YYNGEE. CDR3 length: 13 residues. Trimming removed 0 bases at V and 1 base at J, with 4 bases between. CDR3 sequence reads: CASSVASNYGYTF. In DNA form, the CDR3 reads TGTGCCAGCAGCGTAGCCAGTAACTATGGCTACACCTTC.

The chain links TRBV19 to TRBJ2-5, with TRBD1 matching 8 bases. The germline V gene encodes CDR1 LNHDA and CDR2 SQIVND (reference sequence). J gave up 0 bases and V 6 bases, and 6 bases lay outside the gene matches. This CDR3 is built from 15 residues. CDR3 nucleotide sequence: TGTGCCAGTAGCGGCGGACAGGGCCACCAAGAGACCCAGTACTTC. It encodes CASSGGQGHQETQYF.

The rearrangement uses TRBV11-2 and TRBJ2-3; TRBD2 aligns across 9 bases. Germline V gene data show CDR1 as SGHAT and CDR2 as FQNNGV. This CDR3 contains 16 residues. J gave up 2 bases and V 2 bases, and 5 bases lay outside the gene matches. The chain's CDR3 is CASSLKRGAYTDTQYF. Here the CDR3 DNA reads TGTGCCAGCAGCTTAAAGCGGGGGGCCTACACAGATACGCAGTATTTT.

The V and J genes are TRBV14 and TRBJ2-1; TRBD2 agrees at 11 bases. Germline V CDR1 and CDR2: SGHDN, FVKESK. V was pared by 4 bases and J by 12 bases, with 11 bases of the junction left unmatched. The CDR3 runs to 15 residues. The CDR3 is CASSPRWASGGWQFF. DNA for the CDR3: TGTGCCAGCAGCCCCCGATGGGCTAGCGGGGGGTGGCAGTTCTTC. The entire variable domain, with the rest obtained from reference TRBV14 and TRBJ2-1, is as follows: EAGVTQFPSHSVIEKGQTVTLRCDPISGHDNLYWYRRVMGKEIKFLLHFVKESKQDESGMPNNRFLAERTGGTYSTLKVQPAELEDSGVYFCASSPRWASGGWQFFGPGTRLTVL.

V usage is TRBV30 and J usage is TRBJ2-7, with D possibly being TRBD2 (6 bases). Deletions cut 2 bases from V and 7 bases from J, with 12 bases between. The CDR3 is 12 amino acids. The germline V gene encodes CDR1 GTSNPN and CDR2 SVGIG (reference sequence). CDR3 sequence (DNA): TGTGCCTGGAGTCGGGGGTTAAAGGAGCAGTACGTC. Translated, it gives CAWSRGLKEQYV.

The chain uses TRBV14 and TRBJ1-1; D is unresolved. Germline lookup yields CDR1 SGHDN and CDR2 FVKESK. CDR3 length: 13 residues. With 5 bases removed from V and 5 bases from J, the gap between germline ends came to 12 bases. The CDR3 nucleotides read TGTGCCAGCAGCTTTCTACGGAGAACTGAAGCTTTCTTT. Translation gives CASSFLRRTEAFF.

The chain carries TRBV9 and TRBJ2-7; 8 nucleotides match TRBD2. With V trimmed by 3 bases and J by 3 bases, 8 bases remained unmatched. The CDR3 runs to 15 residues. Germline-derived CDR1 and CDR2 are SGDLS and YYNGEE. This chain's CDR3 is CASSALAGPVYEQYF. CDR3 nucleotides: TGTGCCAGCAGCGCCCTAGCGGGCCCCGTCTACGAGCAGTACTTC.

In its sample, this clone was seen once. This sequence joins TRBV2 and TRBJ1-1; the D gene is possibly TRBD1 (5 bases). The CDR3 contains 14 residues. V dropped 5 bases and J dropped 4 bases, with 14 bases sitting between them. CDR1 and CDR2 from the germline V gene are SNHLY and FYNNEI. The CDR3 spells CASSFGGTVTEAFF. For the CDR3, the DNA is TGTGCCAGCAGTTTTGGCGGGACTGTCACTGAAGCTTTCTTT.

The chain recombines TRBV23-1 with TRBJ2-2; possible D gene TRBD1, 6 bases. TRBV23-1 belongs to the ORF category, with a function that is uncertain. The CDR3 length is 15 residues. Trimming left V 1 base short and J 5 bases short, with 11 bases between. CDR3 loop: CASSQLDRPTGELFF. CDR3 nucleotides: TGCGCCAGCAGTCAATTGGACAGACCGACCGGGGAGCTGTTTTTT.

The chain recombines TRBV21-1 with TRBJ2-1; the DNA was not compared with TRBD2, the D call given in the table. TRBV21-1 corresponds to a pseudogene. CDR3 length: 16 amino acids. CDR3 DNA sequence: TGTGCCAGCAGTAATGATAGCGGGAGGGCAGGCATTGAGCAGTTCTTC. As protein: CASSNDSGRAGIEQFF.

There are many counts of this clone. The CDR3 is CASSLRLAGGPTDTQYF. The CDR3 DNA is TGTGCCAGCAGCTTACGACTAGCGGGGGGGCCCACAGATACGCAGTATTTT. The chain links TRBV5-4 to TRBJ2-3, with TRBD2 matching 14 bases. CDR1 and CDR2 from the germline V gene are SGHNT and YYREEE (reference sequence). The length of the CDR3 is 17 residues. Trimming removed 2 bases from V and 2 bases from J; junction bases left unmatched: 4.

This chain joins TRBV10-3 and TRBJ1-2; 9 positions match TRBD1. The CDR3 has 12 residues. The V gene end was trimmed by 7 bases and the J gene end by 14 bases; junction bases not matched to a gene: 11. Per germline, CDR1 ENHRY and CDR2 SYGVKD. The CDR3 nucleotides read TGTGCCATCAACCCTTCACAGGGGGCGAAGACCTTC. The encoded protein is CAINPSQGAKTF.

The sample holds a few counts of this clone. V and J are TRBV7-2 and TRBJ1-2, with TRBD1 as a possible D gene (5 bases). Trimming took off 9 bases at V and 6 bases at J, with 17 bases between the two ends. Germline values: CDR1 SGHTA, CDR2 FQGNSA. This CDR3 has 13 amino acids. In DNA, the CDR3 is TGTGCCAGTAGGCCGACAGCCTTAGATGGCTACACCTTC. Translating it yields CASRPTALDGYTF.

The chain combines TRBV11-2 with TRBJ2-2; 9 positions match TRBD2. V was pared by 0 bases and J by 4 bases, with 9 bases of the junction left unmatched. The V gene's germline CDR1 is SGHAT and CDR2 FQNNGV. The CDR3 loop spans 18 amino acids. The CDR3 loop reads CASSLDWGLAGITGELFF. DNA for the CDR3: TGTGCCAGCAGCTTAGATTGGGGGCTAGCGGGAATCACCGGGGAGCTGTTTTTT.

The chain links TRBV24-1 to TRBJ2-1, with D perhaps TRBD2 (5 bases). Germline V lookup: CDR1 KGHDR, CDR2 SFDVKD. The CDR3 has 14 residues. V shed 1 base and J shed 5 bases, with 8 bases lying between them. CDR3 residues: CATSDFGIDNEQFF. DNA of the CDR3: TGTGCCACCAGTGATTTCGGGATCGACAATGAGCAGTTCTTC.

The V gene is TRBV9, the J gene TRBJ1-2; 8 nucleotides agree with TRBD1. V lost 0 bases and J lost 6; bases outside the gene matches: 7. The CDR3 loop spans 15 amino acids. CDR1 is SGDLS, CDR2 YYNGEE, per germline. The CDR3 DNA reads TGTGCCAGCAGCGTAGGGCCAGGGGGCGCCGATGGCTACACCTTC. It translates to CASSVGPGGADGYTF.

V gene TRBV9 combines with J gene TRBJ2-1; 10 nucleotides agree with TRBD1. The CDR3 length is 16 residues. Germline V gene sequence: CDR1 SGDLS, CDR2 YYNGEE. J lost 10 bases, V lost 0 bases, and 10 bases had no gene match. In nucleotides, the CDR3 is TGTGCCAGCAGCGTAGGACCGAGACAGGGGGCAGGGGAGCAGTTCTTC. Translated, it gives CASSVGPRQGAGEQFF. The variable domain in full, with the rest retrieved from reference TRBV9 and TRBJ2-1, is DSGVTQTPKHLITATGQRVTLRCSPRSGDLSVYWYQQSLDQGLQFLIQYYNGEERAKGNILERFSAQQFPDLHSELNLSSLELGDSALYFCASSVGPRQGAGEQFFGPGTRLTVL.

The chain recombines TRBV11-2 with TRBJ2-1; D gene ambiguous. Germline V gene data show CDR1 as SGHAT and CDR2 as FQNNGV. This CDR3 has 12 amino acids. The germline V and J ends were trimmed by 5 bases and 1 base, with 3 bases remaining between them. For the CDR3, the DNA is TGTGCCAGCAGCCAATCCTACAATGAGCAGTTCTTC. Its protein product is CASSQSYNEQFF.

The V call is TRBV10-3, the J call TRBJ2-1; 8 nucleotides agree with TRBD2. Germline CDR1 and CDR2: ENHRY and SYGVKD. CDR3 length: 14 residues. V trimming: 6 bases; J trimming: 5 bases; junction bases outside the gene matches: 6. The CDR3 here is CAIRQRESNNEQFF. Written as DNA, the CDR3 is TGTGCCATCAGGCAGCGGGAGTCTAACAATGAGCAGTTCTTC.

The V call is TRBV10-3, the J call TRBJ1-1, with D possibly being TRBD1 (5 bases). The CDR3 consists of 11 residues. V lost 10 bases to trimming and J lost 7 bases, with 13 bases between them. Germline assignment: CDR1 ENHRY and CDR2 SYGVKD. DNA for the CDR3: TGTGCCACCGGGTATGACAGTGAAGCTTTCTTT. This encodes CATGYDSEAFF.

This chain joins TRBV11-3 and TRBJ2-1; the match to TRBD2 covers 7 bases. V was pared by 0 bases and J by 5 bases, with 13 bases of the junction left unmatched. This CDR3 is 18 amino acids long. CDR1 SGHNT and CDR2 YENEEA come from the germline V gene. DNA for the CDR3: TGTGCCAGCAGCTTAGAAGGGAGGGTTGGGGGACCAAACAATGAGCAGTTCTTC. It translates to CASSLEGRVGGPNNEQFF.

V gene TRBV6-2 or TRBV6-3 combines with J gene TRBJ2-1; 8 nucleotides align to TRBD2. The V and J ends lost 6 bases and 14 bases, in that order; junction bases with no gene match: 12. The V gene's germline CDR1 is MNHEY and CDR2 SVGEGT. This CDR3 region has 13 residues. The chain's CDR3 is CASSGGPGLDKFF. CDR3 in DNA: TGTGCCAGCAGCGGGGGCCCGGGACTAGATAAGTTCTTC.

This chain connects TRBV4-2 to TRBJ1-1; D is perhaps TRBD1 (5 bases). Germline V gene data show CDR1 as LGHNA and CDR2 as YNFKEQ. This CDR3 spans 14 amino acids. The ends were cut back, 3 bases at V and 3 bases at J, with 11 bases in the middle. CDR3 bases: TGTGCCAGCAGCCAGAGCAGGGATGACACTGAAGCTTTCTTT. Translated: CASSQSRDDTEAFF.

Comment on this clone: A read error may produce the germline difference seen at one junction end. The chain carries TRBV2 and TRBJ2-1; tentative D call: TRBD2 (5 bases). This CDR3 is 11 amino acids long. The germline V gene has CDR1 SNHLY and CDR2 FYNNEI. The CDR3 spells CASSHGITGVF. For the CDR3, the DNA is TGTGCCAGCAGTCACGGGATAACTGGAGTCTTC. Together with reference TRBV2 and TRBJ2-1, the CDR3 gives the full variable domain: EPEVTQTPSHQVTQMGQEVILRCVPISNHLYFYWYRQILGQKVEFLVSFYNNEISEKSEIFDDQFSVERPDGSNFTLKIRSTKLEDSAMYFCASSHGITGVFGPGTRLTVL.

This chain links TRBV6-4 with TRBJ1-1, with D perhaps TRBD1 (5 bases). This CDR3 has 14 residues. V lost 6 bases to trimming and J lost 1 base, with 12 bases between them. Germline CDR1 MRHNA, CDR2 SNTAGT. The CDR3 coding sequence is TGTGCCAGCAGCGCCGGACACCAGAACACTGAAGCTTTCTTT. Translated, it gives CASSAGHQNTEAFF.

Note on this clone: One junction end does not reproduce the germline sequence, and a read error may be involved. The genes are TRBV11-3 and TRBJ1-1, with D perhaps TRBD1 (5 bases). CDR1 SGHNT and CDR2 YENEEA come from the germline V gene. The CDR3 is made up of 14 amino acids. This chain's CDR3 is CASSRLRSGTGAFF. The CDR3 region has the DNA TGTGCCAGCAGCCGCCTTAGGTCGGGGACTGGAGCTTTCTTT.

The rearrangement uses TRBV10-3 and TRBJ2-1; TRBD2 aligns across 8 bases. CDR1 is ENHRY, CDR2 SYGVKD, per germline. The CDR3 has 13 amino acids. The V segment lost 5 bases and the J segment 9 bases; nucleotides outside the gene matches: 6. In nucleotides, the CDR3 is TGTGCCATCAGTCCCGGACTAGCTGCTGAGCAGTTCTTC. Amino acid sequence: CAISPGLAAEQFF.

The V gene is TRBV5-1, the J gene TRBJ2-5; the D gene is possibly TRBD2 (6 bases). The CDR3 has 19 residues. The germline gives CDR1 SGHRS, CDR2 YFSETQ. Trimming stripped 4 bases from V and 1 base from J, with 26 bases between. The CDR3, as DNA: TGCGCCAGCAGCCGTCAGCCTTCAACTAGCTTTTCAGGCCAAGAGACCCAGTACTTC. Translated, it gives CASSRQPSTSFSGQETQYF.

This chain uses TRBV6-5 with TRBJ1-1; D is perhaps TRBD1 (6 bases). V gave up 5 bases and J gave up 2 bases, with 12 bases separating them. The CDR3 spans 14 residues. The V gene's germline CDR1 is MNHEY and CDR2 SVGAGI. The CDR3 region is CASSRHRANTEAFF. The CDR3 DNA sequence: TGTGCCAGCAGTCGACACAGGGCCAACACTGAAGCTTTCTTT.